The T cell receptor (beta chain) under discussion was sequenced for a study of T cell changes during pregnancy in multiple sclerosis. Clones were read by immunoSEQ multiplex PCR, and TCRdb kept only the in-frame ones, dropping some. The table has approximately 47,000 clones, about 90% seen once. The V gene end was trimmed by 5 bases and the J gene end by 8 bases; junction bases not matched to a gene: 14. This CDR3 region has 16 residues. The germline V gene has CDR1 SEHNR and CDR2 FQNEAQ (reference sequence). Sequencing used peripheral blood, obtained in the first trimester of pregnancy. The source is a female donor with multiple sclerosis, enrolled in a pregnancy study. This chain uses TRBV7-9 with TRBJ1-4; 7 bases line up with TRBD1. DNA of the CDR3: TGTGCCAGCAGCGGACAGGCGCGGACCCAAGGGGAAAAACTGTTTTTT. It yields the protein CASSGQARTQGEKLFF.